This T cell receptor beta chain appears in the sequencing data of a study of response to subunit inactivated influenza vaccine. The study, taken as a whole, reports: Authors suggested each seasonal flu vaccination may recruit only limited numbers of new T cells.

The junction had 4 bases not matched to a gene; V was cut back by 6 bases and J by 0 bases. Per germline, CDR1 MDHEN and CDR2 SYDVKM. The CDR3 loop spans 14 amino acids. TCRdb reanalysed the RT-PCR reads using MiXCR and keeps one entry per CDR3 protein. The sample contains about 780,000 distinct CDR3 sequences, around 20% of which appear only once. This clonotype was picked up a small number of times. What it recognizes is unknown. This chain connects TRBV28 to TRBJ1-1; 7 bases align to TRBD1. The sequence was obtained from a man over 45 who received an inactivated influenza vaccine. The sequenced sample was PBMCs from blood, obtained about 5 days after vaccination. The CDR3 reads CASSDQGVNTEAFF. CDR3 DNA: TGTGCCAGCAGCGATCAGGGGGTGAACACTGAAGCTTTCTTT.